The clone carrying this TCR beta chain was counted at least ten times. Its antigen remains unidentified. Trimming at V came to 2 bases and at J to 8 bases, leaving 11 bases not matched to a gene. Germline loops: CDR1 SGHAT, CDR2 FQNNGV. The CDR3 has 17 amino acids. This specimen comes from a study of CD8+CD57+ T cells in acquired aplastic anemia. Across the study: The DNA of sorted CD4+ and CD8+ cells averaged 3.2 ug. Healthy donors had, on average, around 9.9 million reads for their CD4+ cells. Study-wide results and caveats: No significant difference in CD8+ Simpson's diversity was found between patients and controls. Between patients and controls, over 25 CD8+ CDR3 sequences were found in common.

TCR beta VDJ and CDR3 profiles were obtained from a genomic DNA template. TCRdb itself ran the reads through MiXCR, one entry per CDR3 protein. The profile shows 180,000 or so distinct CDR3 sequences, under 55% of them singletons. The origin of this receptor is a human donor in good health. The sequenced sample was sorted CD4+, CD8+, or CD8+CD57+ T cells (not recorded which) from PBMCs. The rearrangement uses TRBV11-2 and TRBJ2-1; 11 nucleotides match TRBD2. CDR3 DNA: TGTGCCAGCAGCTTATTCAAGACTAGCGGGGTGCCATATGAGCAGTTCTTC. Amino acids: CASSLFKTSGVPYEQFF.